The T cell receptor beta chain under discussion was sequenced for a study of lymphopenia after photon versus proton radiotherapy. Clones were read by immunoSEQ multiplex PCR, and TCRdb kept only the in-frame ones, dropping some. Among about 30,000 clones listed, 94% were seen once. Germline V lookup: CDR1 MNHEY, CDR2 SMNVEV (reference sequence). CDR3 length: 13 amino acids. V was clipped by 4 bases and J by 4 bases, with 7 bases between them. With regard to this clone: The antigen is not known.

Study findings and constraints: Post-nadir diversity loss with photons came from oligoclonal expansion, particularly CD8+ Temra cells.

The chain links TRBV27 to TRBJ1-4; D is unclear. The starting material was peripheral blood, obtained from a patient treated with photon-based radiotherapy. The TCR was taken from a woman between 45 and 65 years old with cholangiocarcinoma. The DNA of the CDR3 is TGTGCCAGCAGTTGGGAGTATAATGAAAAACTGTTTTTT. As protein: CASSWEYNEKLFF.